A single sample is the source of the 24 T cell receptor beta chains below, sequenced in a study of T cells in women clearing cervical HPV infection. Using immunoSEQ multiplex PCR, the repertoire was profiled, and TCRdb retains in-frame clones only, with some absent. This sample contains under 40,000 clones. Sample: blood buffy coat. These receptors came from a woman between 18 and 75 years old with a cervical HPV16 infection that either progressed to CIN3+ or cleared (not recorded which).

CDR3 sequence reads: CSVRFGTEAFF. The CDR3 DNA, read in part, is TGCAGCGTCCGTTTCGGCACTGAA. The V and J genes are TRBV29-1 and TRBJ1-1, with D hard to call. The read ends 3 residues shy of where the CDR3 ends; the end is completed using the germline J gene. Per germline, CDR1 SQVTM and CDR2 ANQGSEA. The CDR3 extends over 11 amino acids. V lost 6 bases and J 4 bases, leaving 9 bases between the germline ends.

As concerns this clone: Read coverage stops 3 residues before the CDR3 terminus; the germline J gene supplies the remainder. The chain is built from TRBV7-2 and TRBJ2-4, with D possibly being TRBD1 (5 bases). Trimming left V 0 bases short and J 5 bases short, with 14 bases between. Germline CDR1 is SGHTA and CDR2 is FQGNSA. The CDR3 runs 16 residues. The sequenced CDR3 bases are TGTGCCAGCAGCTTAGCTAGCACCCAGGGCCAAAACATT. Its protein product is CASSLASTQGQNI. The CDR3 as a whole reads CASSLASTQGQNIQYF. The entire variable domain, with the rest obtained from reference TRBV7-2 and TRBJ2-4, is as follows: GAGVSQSPSNKVTEKGKDVELRCDPISGHTALYWYRQSLGQGLEFLIYFQGNSAPDKSGLPSDRFSAERTGGSVSTLTIQRTQQEDSAVYLCASSLASTQGQNIQYFGAGTRLSVL.

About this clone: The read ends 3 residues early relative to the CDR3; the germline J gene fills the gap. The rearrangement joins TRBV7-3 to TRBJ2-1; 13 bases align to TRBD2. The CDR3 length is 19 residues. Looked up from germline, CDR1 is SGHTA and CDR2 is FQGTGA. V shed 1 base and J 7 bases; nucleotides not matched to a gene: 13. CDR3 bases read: TGTGCCAGCAGCTTAATTACTAGCGGGAGGGCCCTCTTTGGAAATGAG. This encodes CASSLITSGRALFGNE. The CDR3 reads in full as CASSLITSGRALFGNEQFF.

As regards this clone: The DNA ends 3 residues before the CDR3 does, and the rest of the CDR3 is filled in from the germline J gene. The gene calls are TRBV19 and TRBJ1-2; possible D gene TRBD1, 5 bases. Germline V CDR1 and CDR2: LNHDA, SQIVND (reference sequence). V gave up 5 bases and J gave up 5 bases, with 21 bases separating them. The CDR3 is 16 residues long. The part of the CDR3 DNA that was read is TGTGCCAGTAGTGTCACCGGGACGGCGGGGGTATATGGC. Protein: CASSVTGTAGVYG. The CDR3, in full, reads CASSVTGTAGVYGYTF.

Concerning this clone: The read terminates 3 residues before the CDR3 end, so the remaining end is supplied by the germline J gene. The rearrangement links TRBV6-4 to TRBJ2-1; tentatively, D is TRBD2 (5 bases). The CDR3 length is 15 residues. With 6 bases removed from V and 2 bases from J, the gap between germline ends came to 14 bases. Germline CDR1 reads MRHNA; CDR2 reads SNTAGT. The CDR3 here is CASSPEGTTYNEQFF. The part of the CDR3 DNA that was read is TGTGCCAGCAGCCCCGAGGGTACAACCTACAATGAG.

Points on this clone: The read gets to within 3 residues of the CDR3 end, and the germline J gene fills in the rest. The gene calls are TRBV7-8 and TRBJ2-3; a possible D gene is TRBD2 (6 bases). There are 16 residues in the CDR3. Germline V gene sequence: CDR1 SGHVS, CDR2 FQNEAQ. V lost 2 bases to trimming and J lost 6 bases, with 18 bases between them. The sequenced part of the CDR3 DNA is TGTGCCAGCAGCTTAAACCGATACCCGAGCGGGGATACG. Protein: CASSLNRYPSGDT. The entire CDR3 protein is CASSLNRYPSGDTQYF.

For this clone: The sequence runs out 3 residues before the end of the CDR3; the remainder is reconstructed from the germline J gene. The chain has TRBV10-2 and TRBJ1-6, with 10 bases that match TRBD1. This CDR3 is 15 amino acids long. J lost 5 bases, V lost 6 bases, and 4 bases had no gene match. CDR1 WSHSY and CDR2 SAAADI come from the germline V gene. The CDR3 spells CASSGQGVHNSPLHF. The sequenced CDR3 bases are TGCGCCAGCAGCGGACAGGGGGTCCATAATTCACCC.

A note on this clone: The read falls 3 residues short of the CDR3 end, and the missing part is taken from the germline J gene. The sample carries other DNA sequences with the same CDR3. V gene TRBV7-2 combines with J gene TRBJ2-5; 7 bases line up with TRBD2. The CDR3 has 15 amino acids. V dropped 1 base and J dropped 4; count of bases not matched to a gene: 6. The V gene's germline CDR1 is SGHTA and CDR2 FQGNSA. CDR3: CASSLGGRAGETQYF. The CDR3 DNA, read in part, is TGTGCCAGCAGCTTAGGAGGGAGGGCGGGAGAGACC.

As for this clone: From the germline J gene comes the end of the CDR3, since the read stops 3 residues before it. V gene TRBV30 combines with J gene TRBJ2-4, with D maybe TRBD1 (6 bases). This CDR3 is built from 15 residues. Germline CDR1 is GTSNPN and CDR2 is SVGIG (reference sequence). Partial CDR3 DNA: TGTGCCTGGAGTGTACGGAGGCAGGGGCTTGGGGGT. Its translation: CAWSVRRQGLGG. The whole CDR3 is CAWSVRRQGLGGQYF.

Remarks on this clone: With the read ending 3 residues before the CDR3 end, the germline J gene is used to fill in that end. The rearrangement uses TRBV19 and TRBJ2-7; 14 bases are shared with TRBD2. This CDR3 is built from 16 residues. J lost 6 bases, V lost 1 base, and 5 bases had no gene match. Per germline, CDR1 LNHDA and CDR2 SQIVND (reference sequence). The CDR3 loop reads CASSIGSGLAGGEQYF. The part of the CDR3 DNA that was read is TGTGCCAGTAGTATAGGGTCTGGACTAGCGGGAGGCGAG.

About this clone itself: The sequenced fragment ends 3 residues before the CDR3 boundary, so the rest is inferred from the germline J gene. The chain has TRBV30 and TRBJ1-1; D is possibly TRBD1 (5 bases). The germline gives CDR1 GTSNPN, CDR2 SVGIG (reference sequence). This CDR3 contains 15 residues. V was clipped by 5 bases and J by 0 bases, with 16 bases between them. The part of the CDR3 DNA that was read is TGTGCCTGGGAGACAAAAGACAGACTGAACACTGAA. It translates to CAWETKDRLNTE. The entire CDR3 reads CAWETKDRLNTEAFF.

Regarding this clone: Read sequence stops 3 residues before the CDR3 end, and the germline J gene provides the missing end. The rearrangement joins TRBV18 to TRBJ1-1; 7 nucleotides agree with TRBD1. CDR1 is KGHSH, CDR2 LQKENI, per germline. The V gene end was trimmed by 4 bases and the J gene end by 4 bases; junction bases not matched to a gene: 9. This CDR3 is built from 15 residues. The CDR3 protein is CASSQQTGPSTEAFF. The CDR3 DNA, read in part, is TGTGCCAGCTCACAACAGACAGGGCCCAGCACTGAA.

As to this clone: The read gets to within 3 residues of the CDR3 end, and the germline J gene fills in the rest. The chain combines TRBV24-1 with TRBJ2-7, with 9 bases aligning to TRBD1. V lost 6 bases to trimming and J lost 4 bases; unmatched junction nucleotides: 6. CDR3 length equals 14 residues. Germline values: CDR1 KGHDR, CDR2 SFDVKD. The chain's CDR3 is CATSPGTGTYEQYF. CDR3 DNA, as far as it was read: TGTGCCACCAGTCCCGGGACAGGGACTTACGAG.

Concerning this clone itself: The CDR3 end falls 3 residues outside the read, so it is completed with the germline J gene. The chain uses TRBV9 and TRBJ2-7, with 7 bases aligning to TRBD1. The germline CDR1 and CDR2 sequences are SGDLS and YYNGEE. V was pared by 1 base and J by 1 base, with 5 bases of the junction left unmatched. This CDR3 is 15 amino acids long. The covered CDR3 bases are TGTGCCAGCAGCGTATTAGGGACAGCTTCCTACGAG. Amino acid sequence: CASSVLGTASYE. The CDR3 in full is CASSVLGTASYEQYF.

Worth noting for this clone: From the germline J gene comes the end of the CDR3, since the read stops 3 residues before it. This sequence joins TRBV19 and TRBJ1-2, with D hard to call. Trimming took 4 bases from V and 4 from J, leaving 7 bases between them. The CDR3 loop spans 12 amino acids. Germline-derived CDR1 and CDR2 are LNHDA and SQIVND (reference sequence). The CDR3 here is CASSTDLYGYTF. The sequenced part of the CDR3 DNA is TGTGCCAGTAGTACAGACCTCTATGGC.

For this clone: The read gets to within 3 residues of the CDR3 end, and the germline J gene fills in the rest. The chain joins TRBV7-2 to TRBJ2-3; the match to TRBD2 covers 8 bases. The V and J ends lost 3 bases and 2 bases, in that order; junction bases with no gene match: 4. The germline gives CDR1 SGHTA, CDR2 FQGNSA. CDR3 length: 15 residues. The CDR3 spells CASSFYGGDTDTQYF. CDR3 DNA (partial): TGTGCCAGCAGCTTTTACGGGGGGGACACAGATACG.

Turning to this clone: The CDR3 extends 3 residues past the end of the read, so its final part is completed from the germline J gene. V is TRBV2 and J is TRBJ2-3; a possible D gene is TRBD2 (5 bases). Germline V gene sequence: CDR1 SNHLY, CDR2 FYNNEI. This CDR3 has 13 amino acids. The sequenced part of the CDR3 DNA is TGTGCCAGCAGTGCGACGGGCGGGCAGCCG. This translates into CASSATGGQP. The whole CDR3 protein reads CASSATGGQPQYF. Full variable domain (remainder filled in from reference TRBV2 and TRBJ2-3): EPEVTQTPSHQVTQMGQEVILRCVPISNHLYFYWYRQILGQKVEFLVSFYNNEISEKSEIFDDQFSVERPDGSNFTLKIRSTKLEDSAMYFCASSATGGQPQYFGPGTRLTVL.

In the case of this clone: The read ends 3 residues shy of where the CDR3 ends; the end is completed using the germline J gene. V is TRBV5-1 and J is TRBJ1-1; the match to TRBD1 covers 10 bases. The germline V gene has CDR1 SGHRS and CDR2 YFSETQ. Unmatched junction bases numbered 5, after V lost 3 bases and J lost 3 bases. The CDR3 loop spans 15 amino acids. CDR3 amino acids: CASSSGTGAYTEAFF. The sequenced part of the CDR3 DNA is TGCGCCAGCAGCTCCGGGACAGGGGCGTACACTGAA.

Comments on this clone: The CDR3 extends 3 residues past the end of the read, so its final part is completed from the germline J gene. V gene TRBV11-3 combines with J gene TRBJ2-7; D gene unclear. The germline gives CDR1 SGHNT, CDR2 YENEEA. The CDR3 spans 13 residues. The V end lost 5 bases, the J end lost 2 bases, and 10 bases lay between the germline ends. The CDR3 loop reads CASSPKAPYEQYF. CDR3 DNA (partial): TGTGCCAGCAGCCCCAAGGCCCCCTACGAG. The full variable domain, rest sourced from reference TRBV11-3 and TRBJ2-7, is EAGVVQSPRYKIIEKKQPVAFWCNPISGHNTLYWYLQNLGQGPELLIRYENEEAVDDSQLPKDRFSAERLKGVDSTLKIQPAELGDSAVYLCASSPKAPYEQYFGPGTRLTVT.

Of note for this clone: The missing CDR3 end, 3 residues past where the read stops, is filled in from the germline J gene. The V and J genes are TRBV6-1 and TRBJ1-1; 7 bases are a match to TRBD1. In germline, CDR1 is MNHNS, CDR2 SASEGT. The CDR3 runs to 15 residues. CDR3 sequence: CASSEGQGDRETAFF. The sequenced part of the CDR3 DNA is TGTGCCAGCAGTGAAGGGCAGGGGGATCGAGAGACA.

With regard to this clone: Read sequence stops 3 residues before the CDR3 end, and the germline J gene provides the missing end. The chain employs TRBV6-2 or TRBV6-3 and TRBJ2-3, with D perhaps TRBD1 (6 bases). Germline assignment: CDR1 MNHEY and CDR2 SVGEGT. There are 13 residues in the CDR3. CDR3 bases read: TGTGCCAGCAGGCTAGGACAGTCGTTTCCG. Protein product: CASRLGQSFP. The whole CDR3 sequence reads CASRLGQSFPQYF.

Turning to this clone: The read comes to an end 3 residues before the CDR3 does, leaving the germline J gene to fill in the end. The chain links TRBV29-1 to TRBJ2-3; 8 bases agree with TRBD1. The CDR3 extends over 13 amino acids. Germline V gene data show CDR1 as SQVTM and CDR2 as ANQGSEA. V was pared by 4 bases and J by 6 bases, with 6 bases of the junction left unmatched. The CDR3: CSVVRQGRDTQYF. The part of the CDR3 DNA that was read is TGCAGCGTTGTCAGACAGGGGCGGGATACG.

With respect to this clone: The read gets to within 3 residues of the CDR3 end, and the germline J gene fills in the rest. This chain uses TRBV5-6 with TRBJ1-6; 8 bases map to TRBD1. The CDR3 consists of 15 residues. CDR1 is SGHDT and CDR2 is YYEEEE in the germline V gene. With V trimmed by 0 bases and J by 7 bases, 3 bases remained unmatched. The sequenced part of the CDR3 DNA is TGTGCCAGCAGCTTGGGGACAGGGAGGAATTCACCC. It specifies CASSLGTGRNSP. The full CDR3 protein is CASSLGTGRNSPLHF.

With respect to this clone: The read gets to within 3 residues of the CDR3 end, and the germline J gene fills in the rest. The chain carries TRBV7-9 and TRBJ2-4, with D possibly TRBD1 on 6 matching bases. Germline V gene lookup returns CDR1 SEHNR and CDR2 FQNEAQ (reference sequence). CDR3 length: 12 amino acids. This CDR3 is CASSSYLQGQYF. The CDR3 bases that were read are TGTGCCAGCAGCTCCTACCTACAGGGT.